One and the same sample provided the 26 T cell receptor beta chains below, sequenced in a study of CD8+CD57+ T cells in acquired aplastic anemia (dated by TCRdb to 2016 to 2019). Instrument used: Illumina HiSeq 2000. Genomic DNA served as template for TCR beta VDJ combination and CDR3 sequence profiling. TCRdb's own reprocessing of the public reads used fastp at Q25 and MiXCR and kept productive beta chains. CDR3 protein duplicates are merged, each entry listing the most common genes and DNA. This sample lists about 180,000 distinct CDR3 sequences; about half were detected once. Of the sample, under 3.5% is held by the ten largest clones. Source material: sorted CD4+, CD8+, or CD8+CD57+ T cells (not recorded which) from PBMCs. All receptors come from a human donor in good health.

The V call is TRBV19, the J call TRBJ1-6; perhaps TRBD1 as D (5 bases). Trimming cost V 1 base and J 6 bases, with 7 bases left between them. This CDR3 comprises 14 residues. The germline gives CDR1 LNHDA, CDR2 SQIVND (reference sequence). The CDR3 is CASSIAGGNSPLHF. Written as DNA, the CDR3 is TGTGCCAGTAGTATAGCGGGGGGTAATTCACCCCTCCACTTT.

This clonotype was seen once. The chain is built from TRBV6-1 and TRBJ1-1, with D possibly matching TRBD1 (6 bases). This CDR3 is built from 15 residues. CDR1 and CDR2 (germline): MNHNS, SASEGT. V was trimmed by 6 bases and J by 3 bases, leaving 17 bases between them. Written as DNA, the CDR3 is TGTGCCAGCAGCCTCAATCTCCGGACAGACACTGAAGCTTTCTTT. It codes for CASSLNLRTDTEAFF.

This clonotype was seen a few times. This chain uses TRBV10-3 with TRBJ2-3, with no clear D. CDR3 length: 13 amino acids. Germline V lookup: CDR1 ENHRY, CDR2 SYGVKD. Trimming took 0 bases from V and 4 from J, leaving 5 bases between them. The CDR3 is CAISESYSDTQYF. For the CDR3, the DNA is TGTGCCATCAGTGAGTCCTATTCAGATACGCAGTATTTT.

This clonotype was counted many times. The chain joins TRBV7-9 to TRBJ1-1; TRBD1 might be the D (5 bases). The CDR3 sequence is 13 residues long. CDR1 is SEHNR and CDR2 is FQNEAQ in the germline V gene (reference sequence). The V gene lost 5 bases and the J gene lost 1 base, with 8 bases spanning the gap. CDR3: CASSRGENTEAFF. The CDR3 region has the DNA TGTGCCAGCAGCCGGGGGGAGAACACTGAAGCTTTCTTT.

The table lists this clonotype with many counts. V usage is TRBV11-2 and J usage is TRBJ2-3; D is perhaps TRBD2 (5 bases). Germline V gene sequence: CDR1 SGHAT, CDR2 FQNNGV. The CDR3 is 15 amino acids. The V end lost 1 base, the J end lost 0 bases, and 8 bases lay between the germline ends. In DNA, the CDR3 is TGTGCCAGCAGCTTAGGGACTTCTAGCACAGATACGCAGTATTTT. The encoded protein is CASSLGTSSTDTQYF.

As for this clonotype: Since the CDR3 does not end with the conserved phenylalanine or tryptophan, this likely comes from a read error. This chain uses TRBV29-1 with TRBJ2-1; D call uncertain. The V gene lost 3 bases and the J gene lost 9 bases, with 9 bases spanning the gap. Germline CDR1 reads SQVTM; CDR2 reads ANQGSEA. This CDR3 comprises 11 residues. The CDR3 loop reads CSVEGVVEQFL. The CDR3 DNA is TGCAGCGTTGAGGGTGTGGTTGAGCAGTTCCTC.

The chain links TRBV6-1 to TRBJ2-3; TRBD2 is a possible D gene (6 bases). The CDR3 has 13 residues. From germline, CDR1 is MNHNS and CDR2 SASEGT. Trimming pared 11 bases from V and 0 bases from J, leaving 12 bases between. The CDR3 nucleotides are TGTGCCCGAGGCGGGGATAGCACAGATACGCAGTATTTT. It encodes CARGGDSTDTQYF.

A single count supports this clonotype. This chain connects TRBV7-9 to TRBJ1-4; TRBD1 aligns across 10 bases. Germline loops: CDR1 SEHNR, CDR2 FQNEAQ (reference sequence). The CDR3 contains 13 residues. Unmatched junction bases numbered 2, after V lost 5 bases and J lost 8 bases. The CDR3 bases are TGTGCCAGCAGCAAGGGACAGGGGGAAAAACTGTTTTTT. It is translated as CASSKGQGEKLFF.

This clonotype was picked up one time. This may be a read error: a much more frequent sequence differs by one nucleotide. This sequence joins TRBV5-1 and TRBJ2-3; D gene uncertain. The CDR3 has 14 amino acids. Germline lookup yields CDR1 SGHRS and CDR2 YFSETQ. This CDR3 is CTSSLSWGSDTQYF. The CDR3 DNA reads TGCACCAGCAGCTTGAGTTGGGGATCAGATACGCAGTATTTT. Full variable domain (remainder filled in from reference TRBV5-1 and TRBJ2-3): KAGVTQTPRYLIKTRGQQVTLSCSPISGHRSVSWYQQTPGQGLQFLFEYFSETQRNKGNFPGRFSGRQFSNSRSEMNVSTLELGDSALYLCTSSLSWGSDTQYFGPGTRLTVL.

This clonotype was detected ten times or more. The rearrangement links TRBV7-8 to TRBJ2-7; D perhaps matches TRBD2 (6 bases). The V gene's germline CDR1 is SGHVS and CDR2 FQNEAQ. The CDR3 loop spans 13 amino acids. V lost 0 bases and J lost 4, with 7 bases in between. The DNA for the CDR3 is TGTGCCAGCAGCTTAGCGGAGGGTTACGAGCAGTACTTC. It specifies CASSLAEGYEQYF.

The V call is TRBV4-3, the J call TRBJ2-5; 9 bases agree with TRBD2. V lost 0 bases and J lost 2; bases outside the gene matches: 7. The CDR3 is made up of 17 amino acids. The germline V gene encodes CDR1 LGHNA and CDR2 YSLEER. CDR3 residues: CASSQDRAGGPQETQYF. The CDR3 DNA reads TGCGCCAGCAGCCAAGATAGGGCGGGGGGGCCTCAAGAGACCCAGTACTTC.

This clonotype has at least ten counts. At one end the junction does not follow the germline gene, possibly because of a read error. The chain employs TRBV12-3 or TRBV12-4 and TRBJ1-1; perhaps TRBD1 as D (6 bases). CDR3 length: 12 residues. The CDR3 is CASSLTQGFAIF. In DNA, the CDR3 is TGTGCCAGCAGTCTCACACAGGGATTCGCGATCTTT.

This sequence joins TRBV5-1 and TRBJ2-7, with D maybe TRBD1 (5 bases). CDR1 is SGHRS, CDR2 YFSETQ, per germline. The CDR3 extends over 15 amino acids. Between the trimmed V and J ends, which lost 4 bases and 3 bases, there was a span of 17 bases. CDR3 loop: CASSRLWGSIYEQYF. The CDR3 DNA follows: TGCGCCAGCAGCCGCCTCTGGGGCTCGATCTACGAGCAGTACTTC. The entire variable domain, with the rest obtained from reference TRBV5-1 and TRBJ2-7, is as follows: KAGVTQTPRYLIKTRGQQVTLSCSPISGHRSVSWYQQTPGQGLQFLFEYFSETQRNKGNFPGRFSGRQFSNSRSEMNVSTLELGDSALYLCASSRLWGSIYEQYFGPGTRLTVT.

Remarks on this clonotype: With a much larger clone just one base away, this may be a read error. As DNA, the CDR3 is TGCGCCTGCAGCCTAACGGGACTAGCGGGGGCTGGGGATACGCAGTATTTT. Protein sequence: CACSLTGLAGAGDTQYF. The V call is TRBV5-1, the J call TRBJ2-3, with 14 positions matching TRBD2. The CDR3 sequence is 17 residues long. Germline CDR1 is SGHRS and CDR2 is YFSETQ.

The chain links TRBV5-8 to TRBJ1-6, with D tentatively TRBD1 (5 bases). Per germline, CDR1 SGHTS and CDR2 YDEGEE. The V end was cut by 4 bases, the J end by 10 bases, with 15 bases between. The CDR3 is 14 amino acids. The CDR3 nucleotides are TGTGCCAGCAGCGTGGACACAATGCGATCACCCCTCCACTTT. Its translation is CASSVDTMRSPLHF.

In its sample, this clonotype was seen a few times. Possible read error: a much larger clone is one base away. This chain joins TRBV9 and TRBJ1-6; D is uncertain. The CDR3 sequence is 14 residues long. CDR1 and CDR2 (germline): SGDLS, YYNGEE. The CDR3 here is CAGSVENENSPLHF. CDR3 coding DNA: TGTGCCGGCAGCGTAGAAAACGAAAATTCACCCCTCCACTTT.

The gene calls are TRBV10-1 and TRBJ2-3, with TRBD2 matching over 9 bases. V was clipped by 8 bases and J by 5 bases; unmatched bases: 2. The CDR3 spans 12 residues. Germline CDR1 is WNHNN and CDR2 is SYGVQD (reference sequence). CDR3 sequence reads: CASRLAVDTQYF. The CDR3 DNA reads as TGCGCCAGCCGACTAGCGGTAGATACGCAGTATTTT.

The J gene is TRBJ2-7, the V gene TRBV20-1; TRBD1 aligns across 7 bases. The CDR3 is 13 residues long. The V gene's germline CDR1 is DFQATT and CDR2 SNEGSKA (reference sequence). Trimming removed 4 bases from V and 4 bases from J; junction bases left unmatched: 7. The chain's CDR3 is CSAIPGQLYEQYF. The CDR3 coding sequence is TGCAGTGCTATCCCGGGACAGTTATACGAGCAGTACTTC.

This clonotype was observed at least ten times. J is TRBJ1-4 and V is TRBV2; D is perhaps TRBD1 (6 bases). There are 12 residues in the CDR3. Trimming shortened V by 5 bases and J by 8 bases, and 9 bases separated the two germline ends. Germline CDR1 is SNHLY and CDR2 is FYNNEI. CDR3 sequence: CASSYGTEKLFF. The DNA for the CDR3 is TGTGCCAGCAGTTACGGGACAGAAAAACTGTTTTTT.

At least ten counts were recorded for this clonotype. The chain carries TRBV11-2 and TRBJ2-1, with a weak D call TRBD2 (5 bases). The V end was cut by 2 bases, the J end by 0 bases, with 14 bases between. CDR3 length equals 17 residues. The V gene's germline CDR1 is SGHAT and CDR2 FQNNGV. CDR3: CASSLWVGDRSYNEQFF. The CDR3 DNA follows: TGTGCCAGCAGCTTATGGGTGGGAGACCGCTCCTACAATGAGCAGTTCTTC.

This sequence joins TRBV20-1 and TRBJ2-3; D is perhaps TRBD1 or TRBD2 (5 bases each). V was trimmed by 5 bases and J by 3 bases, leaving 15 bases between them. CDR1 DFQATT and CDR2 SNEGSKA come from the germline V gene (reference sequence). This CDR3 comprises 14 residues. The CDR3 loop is CSALVGTPTDTQYF. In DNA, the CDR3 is TGCAGTGCTCTAGTAGGGACCCCTACAGATACGCAGTATTTT.

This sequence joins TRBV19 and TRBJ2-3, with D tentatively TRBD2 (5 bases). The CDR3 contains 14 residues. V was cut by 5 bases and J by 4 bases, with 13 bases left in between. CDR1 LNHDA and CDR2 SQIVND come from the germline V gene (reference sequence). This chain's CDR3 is CASSPGRNADTQYF. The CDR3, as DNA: TGTGCCAGTAGTCCGGGAAGGAATGCAGATACGCAGTATTTT.

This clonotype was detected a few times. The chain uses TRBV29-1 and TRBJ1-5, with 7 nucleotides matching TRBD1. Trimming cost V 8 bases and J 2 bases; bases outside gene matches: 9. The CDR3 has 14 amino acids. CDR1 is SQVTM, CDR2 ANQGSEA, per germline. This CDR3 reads CSPYDRVGNQPQHF. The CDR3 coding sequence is TGCAGCCCTTATGACAGGGTCGGCAATCAGCCCCAGCATTTT.

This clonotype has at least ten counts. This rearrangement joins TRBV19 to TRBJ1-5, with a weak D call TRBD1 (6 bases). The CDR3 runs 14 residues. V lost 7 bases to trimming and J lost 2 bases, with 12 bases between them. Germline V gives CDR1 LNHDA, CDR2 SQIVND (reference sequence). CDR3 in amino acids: CASKYRQGNQPQHF. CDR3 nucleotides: TGTGCCAGTAAATATCGACAGGGCAATCAGCCCCAGCATTTT.

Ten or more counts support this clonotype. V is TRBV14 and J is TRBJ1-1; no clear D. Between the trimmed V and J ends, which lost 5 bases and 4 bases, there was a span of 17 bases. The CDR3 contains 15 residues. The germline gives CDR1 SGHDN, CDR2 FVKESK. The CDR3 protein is CASSLKGRPRTEAFF. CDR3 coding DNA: TGTGCCAGCAGCTTAAAGGGAAGGCCACGCACTGAAGCTTTCTTT. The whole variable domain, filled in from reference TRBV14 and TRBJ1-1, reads EAGVTQFPSHSVIEKGQTVTLRCDPISGHDNLYWYRRVMGKEIKFLLHFVKESKQDESGMPNNRFLAERTGGTYSTLKVQPAELEDSGVYFCASSLKGRPRTEAFFGQGTRLTVV.

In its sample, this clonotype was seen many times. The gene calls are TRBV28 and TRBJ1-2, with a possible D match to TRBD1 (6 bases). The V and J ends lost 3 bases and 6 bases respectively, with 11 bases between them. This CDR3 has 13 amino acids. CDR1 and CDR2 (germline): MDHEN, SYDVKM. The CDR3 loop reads CASSFRQGNGYTF. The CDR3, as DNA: TGTGCCAGCAGTTTCAGGCAGGGGAATGGCTACACCTTC.